This T cell receptor (beta chain) was recorded in a study of blood T cell repertoires in COVID-19. Those enrolled in Seattle joined during active infection and were followed longitudinally afterward. Measured with immunoSEQ multiplex PCR; TCRdb has only the in-frame clones, and not every one. The sample shows some 38,000 clones, under 90% of them seen only once. V dropped 5 bases and J dropped 6 bases, with 8 bases sitting between them. From germline, CDR1 is LNHDA and CDR2 SQIVND (reference sequence). The CDR3 has 12 residues. Material for sequencing was peripheral blood. The origin of this receptor is a man aged 55 to 69 with COVID-19, enrolled during active disease. The chain couples TRBV19 to TRBJ1-5, with unresolved D. CDR3 residues: CASSPRSQPQHF. The CDR3 DNA follows: TGTGCCAGTAGTCCCCGTAGTCAGCCCCAGCATTTT.